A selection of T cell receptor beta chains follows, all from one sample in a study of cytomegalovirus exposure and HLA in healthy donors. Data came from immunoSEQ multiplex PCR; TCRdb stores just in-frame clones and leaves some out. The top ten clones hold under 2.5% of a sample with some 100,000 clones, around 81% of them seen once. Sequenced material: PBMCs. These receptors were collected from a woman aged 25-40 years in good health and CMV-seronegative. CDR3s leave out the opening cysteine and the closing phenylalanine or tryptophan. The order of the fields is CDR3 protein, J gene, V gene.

ASSQGGLVYYEQY TRBJ2-7 TRBV14
SSSLPASGEHKYGYT TRBJ1-2 TRBV7-9
ASSPRGETQY TRBJ2-5 TRBV18
ASSYRDRATDTQY TRBJ2-3 TRBV5-5
ASSVDPGISGNTIY TRBJ1-3 TRBV9
ASSSPVVGSGNTIY TRBJ1-3 TRBV7-9
ASSESGRVYNEQF TRBJ2-1 TRBV7-2
ASRTGGSMSGRAGANVLT TRBJ2-6 TRBV5-1
ASSPRGGEYEQY TRBJ2-7 TRBV4-2
ASSSGWTASTDTQY TRBJ2-3 TRBV5-4
ASIGSRGQPQH TRBJ1-5 TRBV28
SSSLAIQGINGYT TRBJ1-2 TRBV7-9
ASSEEGAGDYEQY TRBJ2-7 TRBV25-1
ASSTQGSLYEQY TRBJ2-7 TRBV2
ASSADRVLSYEQY TRBJ2-7 TRBV2
ASSTTGMNTEAF TRBJ1-1 TRBV28
ASSQTGQQPQH TRBJ1-5 TRBV7-2
ATRQGRGTDTQY TRBJ2-3 TRBV6-5
ASSEGRGNTEAF TRBJ1-1 TRBV6-4
ASSSQGSNQPQH TRBJ1-5 TRBV19
ASSSNSGRGGEQF TRBJ2-1 TRBV11-2
AWSGLAGEGELF TRBJ2-2 TRBV30
ASSRGGRVGVN TRBJ2-7 TRBV7-2
ASSPGQGGVYT TRBJ1-2 TRBV7-6
ASGWLAGVSSYEQY TRBJ2-7 TRBV7-8
ASSEQGTDNEKLF TRBJ1-4 TRBV9
ASSRTGDGLPPQY TRBJ2-3 TRBV4-1
ASSLTFSDRGSSPLH TRBJ1-6 TRBV5-1
ASSPTGGPSGANVLT TRBJ2-6 TRBV7-7
AISVDRPGNTIY TRBJ1-3 TRBV10-3